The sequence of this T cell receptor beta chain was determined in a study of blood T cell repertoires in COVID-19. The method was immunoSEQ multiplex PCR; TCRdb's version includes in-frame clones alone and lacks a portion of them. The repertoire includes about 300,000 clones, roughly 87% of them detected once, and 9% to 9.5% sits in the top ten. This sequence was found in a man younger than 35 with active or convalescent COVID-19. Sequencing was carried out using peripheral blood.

The CDR3, as DNA: TGTGCCAGCGCGTTCACAGATACGCAGTATTTT. It codes for CASAFTDTQYF. The chain has TRBV6-5 and TRBJ2-3; D remains unclear. Deletions cut 8 bases from V and 2 bases from J, with 5 bases between. Germline assignment: CDR1 MNHEY and CDR2 SVGAGI. This CDR3 has 11 residues.